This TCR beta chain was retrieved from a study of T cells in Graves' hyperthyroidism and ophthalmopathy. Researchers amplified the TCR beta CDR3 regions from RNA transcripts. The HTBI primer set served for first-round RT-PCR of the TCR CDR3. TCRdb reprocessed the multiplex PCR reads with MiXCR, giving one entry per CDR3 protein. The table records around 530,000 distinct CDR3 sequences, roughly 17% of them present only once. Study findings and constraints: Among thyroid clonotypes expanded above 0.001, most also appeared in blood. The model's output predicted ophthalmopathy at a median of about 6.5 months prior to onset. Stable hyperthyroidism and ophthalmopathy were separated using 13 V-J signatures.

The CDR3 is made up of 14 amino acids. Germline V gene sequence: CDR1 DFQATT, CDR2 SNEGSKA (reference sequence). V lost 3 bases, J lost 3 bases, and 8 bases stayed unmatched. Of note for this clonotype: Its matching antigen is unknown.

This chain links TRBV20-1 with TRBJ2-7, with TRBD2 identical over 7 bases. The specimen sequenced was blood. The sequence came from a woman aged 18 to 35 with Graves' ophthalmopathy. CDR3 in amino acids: CSASSGGFIYEQYF. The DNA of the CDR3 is TGCAGTGCTAGTTCGGGAGGTTTCATCTACGAGCAGTACTTC.